The next 10 T cell receptor beta chains were all read from a single sample in a study of blood T cell repertoires in COVID-19. Method: immunoSEQ multiplex PCR; TCRdb's copy keeps in-frame clones and lacks some. The sample lists some 65,000 clones; about 86% were seen once. Sequences were obtained from peripheral blood. These receptors all come from a woman of 80 years or more with active COVID-19.

The chain joins TRBV10-3 to TRBJ2-3, with D possibly TRBD2 on 6 matching bases. Germline V gene data show CDR1 as ENHRY and CDR2 as SYGVKD. The CDR3 sequence is 15 residues long. Between the trimmed V and J ends, which lost 6 bases and 2 bases, there was a span of 15 bases. CDR3 sequence (DNA): TGTGCCATCAGACAGACTAGTTCCTTCACAGATACGCAGTATTTT. Protein product: CAIRQTSSFTDTQYF.

This chain uses TRBV21-1 with TRBJ2-1; TRBD2, the table's D call, was not compared with the DNA. TRBV21-1 is a known pseudogene. This CDR3 contains 16 residues. The CDR3 reads CASSKAPESSYNEQFF. CDR3 nucleotides: TGTGCCAGCAGCAAAGCCCCTGAGAGCTCCTACAATGAGCAGTTCTTC.

The chain links TRBV19 to TRBJ2-1; 8 bases line up with TRBD2. The ends lost 1 base at V and 2 bases at J; junction bases unmatched: 1. The CDR3 is 15 amino acids. Germline V gives CDR1 LNHDA, CDR2 SQIVND (reference sequence). The CDR3 DNA follows: TGTGCCAGTAGTATAGTGCGGGGGGCCTACAATGAGCAGTTCTTC. Translation gives CASSIVRGAYNEQFF.

The genes are TRBV7-2 and TRBJ1-6; the D gene is possibly TRBD1 (6 bases). Germline CDR1 reads SGHTA; CDR2 reads FQGNSA. The CDR3 is 14 amino acids. The germline V and J ends were trimmed by 7 bases and 3 bases, with 10 bases remaining between them. The CDR3 is CASTSRGYNSPLHF. The CDR3 nucleotides read TGTGCCAGCACCTCCAGGGGCTATAATTCACCCCTCCACTTT.

This chain joins TRBV7-2 and TRBJ2-1; 8 nucleotides align to TRBD2. Germline values: CDR1 SGHTA, CDR2 FQGNSA. V shed 3 bases and J 0 bases; nucleotides not matched to a gene: 7. The CDR3 is made up of 17 amino acids. This CDR3 is CASSFGLAGSSYNEQFF. CDR3 DNA: TGTGCCAGCAGCTTTGGGTTAGCGGGGAGCTCCTACAATGAGCAGTTCTTC.

The rearrangement links TRBV4-2 to TRBJ2-5, with D hard to call. Trimming removed 0 bases at V and 2 bases at J, with 4 bases between. Germline values: CDR1 LGHNA, CDR2 YNFKEQ. This CDR3 is 13 amino acids long. The CDR3 loop is CASSQDRQETQYF. CDR3 bases: TGTGCCAGCAGCCAAGACCGGCAAGAGACCCAGTACTTC.

The chain joins TRBV2 to TRBJ2-5; D possibly corresponds to TRBD2 (5 bases). The V and J ends lost 2 bases and 1 base respectively, with 17 bases between them. Germline V gene sequence: CDR1 SNHLY, CDR2 FYNNEI. The CDR3 sequence is 17 residues long. CDR3 protein: CASSEPSLAYPQETQYF. In nucleotides, the CDR3 is TGTGCCAGCAGTGAACCTTCCTTAGCGTACCCCCAAGAGACCCAGTACTTC.

The genes are TRBV5-1 and TRBJ2-1, with 12 bases aligning to TRBD2. V was clipped by 0 bases and J by 7 bases; unmatched bases: 5. The CDR3 is 16 residues long. Germline CDR1 and CDR2: SGHRS and YFSETQ. CDR3 sequence: CASSLEPGLAGNEQFF. The CDR3 nucleotides are TGCGCCAGCAGCTTGGAACCGGGACTAGCGGGTAATGAGCAGTTCTTC.

The genes are TRBV9 and TRBJ2-5; 12 nucleotides match TRBD1. Losses at the gene ends were 2 bases for V and 5 bases for J; bases not matched to a gene: 7. The CDR3 contains 16 residues. Germline V gene lookup returns CDR1 SGDLS and CDR2 YYNGEE. For the CDR3, the DNA is TGTGCCAGCAGCGTTTCGGGACAGGGGGCTGTTGAGACCCAGTACTTC. Amino acid sequence: CASSVSGQGAVETQYF.

The V and J genes are TRBV30 and TRBJ2-1, with 7 bases matching TRBD2. The CDR3 spans 14 residues. Germline CDR1 reads GTSNPN; CDR2 reads SVGIG (reference sequence). Trimming took 4 bases from V and 5 from J; bases not matched to a gene: 8. Here the CDR3 DNA reads TGTGCCTGGAATGGGGCGGGGGAACACAATGAGCAGTTCTTC. Translation: CAWNGAGEHNEQFF.